This TCR beta chain was captured in a study of OX40 agonist ivuxolimab in advanced cancers. About the research overall: Three dose-escalation patients had partial responses: one with hepatocellular carcinoma and two with cutaneous melanoma. Regarding the study as a whole: Mean expanded clone counts were higher in CD8+ than CD4+ T cells. Low normalized T-cell clonal expansion was additionally recorded for some nonresponders.

Profiling relied on immunoSEQ multiplex PCR, and the TCRdb table lists in-frame clones only, not all of them. The sample has about 76,000 clones, over 75% seen once; the top ten hold less than 4%. Between the trimmed V and J ends, which lost 3 bases and 8 bases, there was a span of 7 bases. The CDR3 totals 11 residues. CDR1 is SGHNT and CDR2 is YENEEA in the germline V gene. Comments on this clone: Its antigen remains unknown.

V is TRBV11-3 and J is TRBJ1-1, with D perhaps matching TRBD1 (5 bases). The sequencing here drew on CD4+ or CD8+ T cells sorted from blood, taken in a trial of the OX40 agonist ivuxolimab. The clonotype originates from an adult with an advanced solid tumor such as melanoma, head and neck, liver or kidney cancer. The CDR3, as DNA: TGTGCCAGCAGCTTTAGGGGAGAAGCTTTCTTT. Its translation: CASSFRGEAFF.